This T cell receptor (beta chain) comes out of a study of T cell responses to AZD1222 COVID-19 vaccine. Study context: Pooled in the analysis were second doses at about 4 or about 12 weeks.

General study results and limits: Unmutated regions of variants are reportedly targeted by nearly half of spike-specific TCRs. Clonal diversity was possibly underestimated, and the donors were mostly white British, with more females. Baseline seropositivity occurred in only a handful of AZD1222 recipients.

Sequencing used immunoSEQ multiplex PCR; TCRdb keeps in-frame clones, though not all of them. The table lists approximately 76,000 clones, roughly four fifths of them singletons. Concerning this clone: Its antigen is unknown.

The clonotype was recovered from an adult in good health. The sample was peripheral blood, taken on day 0 of AZD1222 vaccination.

The CDR3 loop reads CASSQALAGGISYEQYF. As DNA, the CDR3 is TGCGCCAGCAGCCAAGCCCTAGCGGGAGGCATCTCCTACGAGCAGTACTTC. The V call is TRBV4-1, the J call TRBJ2-7, with 11 nucleotides matching TRBD2. Germline trimming cut 1 base from V and 0 bases from J; bases unmatched to any gene: 5. This CDR3 has 17 residues. Germline V gene sequence: CDR1 MGHRA, CDR2 YSYEKL.